What follows are 21 T cell receptor beta chains derived from one specimen sequenced in a study of T cell responses to AZD1222 COVID-19 vaccine. Repertoires were generated with immunoSEQ multiplex PCR, while TCRdb's copy carries only in-frame clones and drops some. The profile shows approximately 100,000 clones, about 88% of them singletons. The sequences come from peripheral blood, collected on day 0 of AZD1222 vaccination. The receptors were gathered from an adult in good health.

This chain connects TRBV19 to TRBJ2-2; 7 positions match TRBD1. Per the germline V gene, CDR1 is LNHDA and CDR2 is SQIVND (reference sequence). The CDR3 has 13 amino acids. V shed 5 bases, J shed 6 bases, and the junction held 3 bases outside the gene matches. The CDR3 protein is CASSPQGSGELFF. CDR3 DNA sequence: TGTGCCAGTAGTCCACAGGGGTCCGGGGAGCTGTTTTTT. The variable domain in full, with the rest retrieved from reference TRBV19 and TRBJ2-2, is DGGITQSPKYLFRKEGQNVTLSCEQNLNHDAMYWYRQDPGQGLRLIYYSQIVNDFQKGDIAEGYSVSREKKESFPLTVTSAQKNPTAFYLCASSPQGSGELFFGEGSRLTVL.

The gene calls are TRBV3-1 (or the pseudogene TRBV3-2) and TRBJ2-3; D possibly corresponds to TRBD1 (6 bases). V was clipped by 8 bases and J by 3 bases, with 15 bases between them. The CDR3 runs to 14 residues. Per germline, CDR1 LGHDT and CDR2 YNNKEL (reference sequence). CDR3 sequence (DNA): TGTGCCAGCCAGGGGTTGGGTGGGACAGATACGCAGTATTTT. Translating gives CASQGLGGTDTQYF.

This chain joins TRBV12-3 or TRBV12-4 and TRBJ2-7; 7 bases agree with TRBD1. The CDR3 is 12 residues long. Losses at the gene ends were 5 bases for V and 2 bases for J; bases not matched to a gene: 0. CDR3 region: CASSQGAYEQYF. The CDR3 DNA follows: TGTGCCAGCAGTCAGGGGGCCTACGAGCAGTACTTC.

This clone was counted a few times. The V call is TRBV6-5, the J call TRBJ1-1; D unresolved. V was clipped by 1 base and J by 2 bases, with 11 bases between them. CDR1 is MNHEY and CDR2 is SVGAGI in the germline V gene. The CDR3 length is 15 residues. In nucleotides, the CDR3 is TGTGCCAGCAGTTACTTTGCCAAGATAAACACTGAAGCTTTCTTT. Amino acid sequence: CASSYFAKINTEAFF.

The chain has TRBV7-2 and TRBJ2-7; no firm D call. The CDR3 runs to 15 residues. Germline assignment: CDR1 SGHTA and CDR2 FQGNSA. V was clipped by 1 base and J by 1 base, with 11 bases between them. CDR3 amino acids: CASSLGAGLSYEQYF. CDR3 bases: TGTGCCAGCAGCTTAGGGGCCGGGCTATCCTACGAGCAGTACTTC.

This clone was seen a single time. J is TRBJ1-6 and V is TRBV5-6; no clear D. The length of the CDR3 is 15 residues. Germline CDR1 is SGHDT and CDR2 is YYEEEE. V lost 0 bases and J lost 7, with 11 bases in between. The CDR3, as DNA: TGTGCCAGCAGCTTGGGCGGGGTACGCAATTCACCCCTCCACTTT. This translates into CASSLGGVRNSPLHF.

The rearrangement uses TRBV5-4 and TRBJ1-3; possibly TRBD1 for D (5 bases). CDR3 length: 17 amino acids. Trimming removed 4 bases from V and 0 bases from J, with 17 bases in between. Germline V gives CDR1 SGHNT, CDR2 YYREEE (reference sequence). This chain's CDR3 is CASSLGPFPSSGNTIYF. The CDR3 nucleotides are TGTGCCAGCAGCCTGGGGCCCTTTCCGAGCTCTGGAAACACCATATATTTT.

The rearrangement links TRBV3-1 (or the pseudogene TRBV3-2) to TRBJ2-1; 7 nucleotides line up with TRBD1. Germline values: CDR1 LGHDT, CDR2 YNNKEL (reference sequence). The CDR3 contains 15 residues. The ends lost 3 bases at V and 0 bases at J; junction bases unmatched: 2. CDR3 coding DNA: TGTGCCAGCAGCCAGGGGGACAGCTCCTACAATGAGCAGTTCTTC. Protein: CASSQGDSSYNEQFF.

The chain employs TRBV5-1 and TRBJ2-3, with 12 positions matching TRBD2. Germline values: CDR1 SGHRS, CDR2 YFSETQ. There are 16 residues in the CDR3. V lost 2 bases and J lost 1; bases outside the gene matches: 2. DNA of the CDR3: TGCGCCAGCAGCTTCCGACTAGCGGGAGGCACAGATACGCAGTATTTT. Translated: CASSFRLAGGTDTQYF.

Here the CDR3 DNA reads TGTGCCAGCAGCGTAGATATAGTTGGAATCGAGCAGTACTTC. This encodes CASSVDIVGIEQYF. The V call is TRBV9, the J call TRBJ2-7; no clear D gene. This CDR3 is 14 amino acids long. In germline, CDR1 is SGDLS, CDR2 YYNGEE. The V and J ends lost 0 bases and 6 bases respectively, with 13 bases between them.

V and J are TRBV29-1 and TRBJ2-1; 11 bases are shared with TRBD2. Unmatched junction bases numbered 7, after V lost 5 bases and J lost 4 bases. The CDR3 extends over 15 amino acids. Germline V gives CDR1 SQVTM, CDR2 ANQGSEA. In DNA, the CDR3 is TGCAGCGTTAAAACCGGGACTAGCGGATACAATGAGCAGTTCTTC. Amino acid sequence: CSVKTGTSGYNEQFF.

The chain uses TRBV21-1 and TRBJ2-7; TRBD2 is the table's D call and was not checked against the DNA. TRBV21-1 is a documented pseudogene. There are 16 residues in the CDR3. CDR3 DNA sequence: TGTGCCAGCAGCAAAGAAATTGGCTTGGCGAGGTCCGAGCAGTACTTC. Protein: CASSKEIGLARSEQYF.

This clone has just a few counts. The J gene is TRBJ1-1, the V gene TRBV11-2; unclear D gene. CDR1 is SGHAT, CDR2 FQNNGV, per germline. The CDR3 has 13 residues. With 1 base removed from V and 2 bases from J, the gap between germline ends came to 5 bases. CDR3 residues: CASSLGSNTEAFF. CDR3 in DNA: TGTGCCAGCAGCTTAGGGTCTAACACTGAAGCTTTCTTT.

The rearrangement uses TRBV5-1 and TRBJ1-3; 8 nucleotides agree with TRBD1. Germline values: CDR1 SGHRS, CDR2 YFSETQ. The CDR3 runs 16 residues. V was pared by 0 bases and J by 0 bases, with 2 bases of the junction left unmatched. In nucleotides, the CDR3 is TGCGCCAGCAGCTTGGGGGACAGGCCCTCTGGAAACACCATATATTTT. The encoded protein is CASSLGDRPSGNTIYF.

The genes are TRBV6-5 and TRBJ2-1; 11 bases match TRBD2. Germline lookup yields CDR1 MNHEY and CDR2 SVGAGI. V dropped 6 bases and J dropped 7; count of bases not matched to a gene: 8. CDR3 length: 15 amino acids. The CDR3 loop reads CASRTRLAGMNEQFF. The CDR3 DNA sequence: TGTGCCAGCAGAACCCGACTAGCGGGAATGAATGAGCAGTTCTTC.

The chain carries TRBV5-1 and TRBJ1-1, with D unclear. Trimming removed 4 bases at V and 0 bases at J, with 10 bases between. This CDR3 spans 14 amino acids. Germline CDR1 is SGHRS and CDR2 is YFSETQ. In nucleotides, the CDR3 is TGCGCCAGCAGCCCCCTGTCTATGAACACTGAAGCTTTCTTT. Its protein is CASSPLSMNTEAFF.

J is TRBJ1-1 and V is TRBV19, with 8 bases matching TRBD1. The germline V gene has CDR1 LNHDA and CDR2 SQIVND (reference sequence). Trimming at V came to 0 bases and at J to 11 bases, leaving 5 bases not matched to a gene. The CDR3 consists of 13 residues. The CDR3: CASSIDTTGAAFF. The CDR3 DNA is TGTGCCAGTAGTATAGATACGACAGGGGCGGCTTTCTTT.

The V and J genes are TRBV28 and TRBJ2-7, with D possibly matching TRBD2 (6 bases). The V end was cut by 6 bases, the J end by 3 bases, with 15 bases between. Germline assignment: CDR1 MDHEN and CDR2 SYDVKM. The CDR3 has 14 amino acids. Written as DNA, the CDR3 is TGTGCCAGCAGGTTTAGCGGAGGGCGCTACGAGCAGTACTTC. Translating it yields CASRFSGGRYEQYF.

This clone appeared once. The chain is built from TRBV6-6 and TRBJ2-2; TRBD2 matches 7 bases. The germline CDR1 and CDR2 sequences are MNHNY and SVGAGI (reference sequence). CDR3 length equals 12 residues. V dropped 5 bases and J dropped 6; count of bases not matched to a gene: 0. The CDR3 loop is CASSSGAGELFF. As DNA, the CDR3 is TGTGCCAGCAGTAGCGGGGCCGGGGAGCTGTTTTTT.

The J gene is TRBJ2-5, the V gene TRBV5-5; 7 bases are a match to TRBD1. From germline, CDR1 is SGHKS and CDR2 YYEKEE (reference sequence). This CDR3 contains 14 residues. The V and J ends lost 4 bases and 5 bases, in that order; junction bases with no gene match: 8. CDR3 protein: CASSPATGVETQYF. CDR3 in DNA: TGTGCCAGCAGCCCAGCCACAGGGGTCGAGACCCAGTACTTC.

J is TRBJ2-1 and V is TRBV5-1, with D possibly matching TRBD1 (5 bases). This CDR3 is 14 amino acids long. Per germline, CDR1 SGHRS and CDR2 YFSETQ. V lost 0 bases to trimming and J lost 7 bases, with 11 bases between them. The CDR3 sequence: CASSLVQKGNEQFF. The CDR3, as DNA: TGCGCCAGCAGCTTGGTTCAGAAGGGGAATGAGCAGTTCTTC.